Given below is one T cell receptor (beta chain) in context. Data came from immunoSEQ multiplex PCR; TCRdb stores just in-frame clones and leaves some out. The data hold 150,000 to 200,000 clones, with more than 70% observed a single time. The trim removed 9 bases at V and 0 bases at J, leaving 15 bases unmatched. The CDR3 contains 17 residues. This sample is part of a study of cytomegalovirus exposure and HLA in healthy donors. The sequenced material came from PBMCs. The gene calls are TRBV23-1 and TRBJ1-2; 8 bases are a match to TRBD1. TRBV23-1 is assigned to the ORF class and has an uncertain function. The clonotype originates from a woman aged 18-35 years in good health and CMV-seronegative. The CDR3 sequence: CASPPTGVFGANYGYTF. The CDR3 coding sequence is TGCGCCAGTCCCCCGACAGGGGTCTTTGGAGCTAACTATGGCTACACCTTC.